What follows are 4 T cell receptor beta chains derived from one specimen sequenced in a study of T cell changes during pregnancy in multiple sclerosis. This table comes from immunoSEQ multiplex PCR, and its TCRdb copy is limited to in-frame clones, with some not included. The sample includes tens of thousands of clones, approximately 90% of them seen just once. The material was CD4+ T cells from peripheral blood mononuclear cells, obtained in the first trimester of pregnancy. Receptors were obtained from a female donor with multiple sclerosis, enrolled in a pregnancy study.

The V call is TRBV15, the J call TRBJ1-1, with D tentatively TRBD1 (6 bases). Germline values: CDR1 LNHNV, CDR2 YYDKDF (reference sequence). The CDR3 is made up of 18 amino acids. V lost 1 base and J 5 bases, leaving 23 bases between the germline ends. CDR3 in amino acids: CATSRVKVFRDTATEAFF. The CDR3 region has the DNA TGTGCCACCAGCAGAGTAAAGGTATTTCGGGACACAGCAACTGAAGCTTTCTTT.

This chain uses TRBV10-1 with TRBJ1-6, with D perhaps matching TRBD1 (5 bases). The V end was cut by 4 bases, the J end by 10 bases, with 11 bases between. There are 13 residues in the CDR3. Germline V gives CDR1 WNHNN, CDR2 SYGVQD (reference sequence). CDR3 in DNA: TGCGCCAGCAGTGGTGGGGGAGGATCACCCCTCCACTTT. Translating it yields CASSGGGGSPLHF.

This sequence joins TRBV7-9 and TRBJ2-5, with TRBD1 matching 11 bases. The CDR3 loop spans 17 amino acids. From germline, CDR1 is SEHNR and CDR2 FQNEAQ (reference sequence). Trimming at V came to 5 bases and at J to 1 base, leaving 9 bases not matched to a gene. The CDR3: CASSTTTGTGGQETQYF. The CDR3 DNA reads TGTGCCAGCAGCACAACCACCGGGACAGGGGGCCAAGAGACCCAGTACTTC. Supplemented by reference TRBV7-9 and TRBJ2-5, the full variable domain reads DTGVSQNPRHKITKRGQNVTFRCDPISEHNRLYWYRQTLGQGPEFLTYFQNEAQLEKSRLLSDRFSAERPKGSFSTLEIQRTEQGDSAMYLCASSTTTGTGGQETQYFGPGTRLLVL.

V gene TRBV29-1 combines with J gene TRBJ2-5, with 16 bases aligning to TRBD2. CDR3 size: 16 residues. Germline V gene sequence: CDR1 SQVTM, CDR2 ANQGSEA. V lost 5 bases to trimming and J lost 5 bases; unmatched junction nucleotides: 8. Written as DNA, the CDR3 is TGCAGCGTTTCGCCGGGACTAGCGGGGGGGGTTGAGACCCAGTACTTC. This codes for CSVSPGLAGGVETQYF.